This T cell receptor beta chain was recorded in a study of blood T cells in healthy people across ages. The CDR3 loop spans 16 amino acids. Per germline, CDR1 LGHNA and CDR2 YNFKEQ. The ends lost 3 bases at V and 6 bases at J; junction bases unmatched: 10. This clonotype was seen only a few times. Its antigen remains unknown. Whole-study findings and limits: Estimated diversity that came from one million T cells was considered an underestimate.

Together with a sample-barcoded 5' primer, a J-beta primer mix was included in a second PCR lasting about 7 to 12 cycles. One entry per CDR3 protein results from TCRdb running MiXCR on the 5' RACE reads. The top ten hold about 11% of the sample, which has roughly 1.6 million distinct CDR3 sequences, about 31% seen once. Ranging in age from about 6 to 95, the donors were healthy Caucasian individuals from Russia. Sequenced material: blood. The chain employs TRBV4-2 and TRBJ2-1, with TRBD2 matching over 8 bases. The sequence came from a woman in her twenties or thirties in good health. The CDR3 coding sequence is TGTGCCAGCAGCCAGGAAGCGGGAGTACCAAGCAATGAGCAGTTCTTC. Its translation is CASSQEAGVPSNEQFF.